A selection of T cell receptor beta chains follows, all from one sample in a study of spatial heterogeneity in lung cancer. TCRdb fed the 5' RACE reads into MiXCR, producing one record per CDR3 protein. The sample records about 90,000 distinct CDR3 sequences, around 10% being singletons. The source material was PBMCs, sampled at surgery. The receptors derive from a male donor with early-stage non-small cell lung cancer. Both conserved end residues are part of each CDR3. Fields, in order: clone size, J gene, V gene, D gene, CDR3 protein, CDR3 DNA. D genes are given only for firm matches. Clone size is shown for a subset of rows, as once, few, many or a class of expanded clone.

clone size: many; J gene: TRBJ2-5; V gene: TRBV20-1; D gene: .; CDR3 protein: CSARVSETQYF; CDR3 DNA: TGCAGTGCTAGAGTTTCAGAGACCCAGTACTTC
clone size: few; J gene: TRBJ1-2; V gene: TRBV7-2; D gene: .; CDR3 protein: CASSRIPGGGYTF; CDR3 DNA: TGTGCCAGCAGCCGGATCCCCGGTGGAGGCTACACCTTC
clone size: few; J gene: TRBJ1-1; V gene: TRBV10-3; D gene: TRBD1; CDR3 protein: CAISEPGTGTAFF; CDR3 DNA: TGTGCCATCAGTGAGCCCGGGACAGGGACTGCTTTCTTT
clone size: many; J gene: TRBJ2-1; V gene: TRBV24-1; D gene: .; CDR3 protein: CATSDPGTSTYNEQFF; CDR3 DNA: TGTGCCACCAGTGATCCAGGGACATCTACCTACAATGAGCAGTTCTTC
clone size: .; J gene: TRBJ1-2; V gene: TRBV7-7; D gene: .; CDR3 protein: CASSSSQMGYTF; CDR3 DNA: TGTGCCAGCAGCTCCTCCCAGATGGGCTACACCTTC
clone size: .; J gene: TRBJ2-2; V gene: TRBV7-8; D gene: .; CDR3 protein: CASSWDLAGTGELFF; CDR3 DNA: TGTGCCAGCAGCTGGGACCTCGCGGGGACCGGGGAGCTGTTTTTT
clone size: many; J gene: TRBJ2-1; V gene: TRBV28; D gene: .; CDR3 protein: CASSLSHNEQFF; CDR3 DNA: TGTGCCAGCAGTCTTAGTCACAATGAGCAGTTCTTC
clone size: .; J gene: TRBJ2-7; V gene: TRBV9; D gene: .; CDR3 protein: CASSVGGQSYEQYF; CDR3 DNA: TGTGCCAGCAGCGTAGGAGGACAGAGCTACGAGCAGTACTTC
clone size: many; J gene: TRBJ2-3; V gene: TRBV7-9; D gene: .; CDR3 protein: CASSGAIHTDTQYF; CDR3 DNA: TGTGCCAGCAGCGGGGCCATCCACACAGATACGCAGTATTTT
clone size: .; J gene: TRBJ1-4; V gene: TRBV7-2; D gene: .; CDR3 protein: CASSPPRSTTNEKLFF; CDR3 DNA: TGTGCCAGCAGCCCACCCAGGAGTACAACTAATGAAAAACTGTTTTTT
clone size: .; J gene: TRBJ2-3; V gene: TRBV20-1; D gene: .; CDR3 protein: CSASGPTDTQYF; CDR3 DNA: TGCAGTGCTAGCGGGCCAACAGATACGCAGTATTTT
clone size: few; J gene: TRBJ1-3; V gene: TRBV10-3; D gene: .; CDR3 protein: CAITPFTDGNTIYF; CDR3 DNA: TGTGCCATCACCCCCTTTACCGACGGAAACACCATATATTTT
clone size: .; J gene: TRBJ2-4; V gene: TRBV27; D gene: .; CDR3 protein: CTSSLYGDLAKNIQYF; CDR3 DNA: TGTACCAGCAGTTTATACGGGGACTTAGCCAAAAACATTCAGTACTTC
clone size: .; J gene: TRBJ2-2; V gene: TRBV5-1; D gene: TRBD1; CDR3 protein: CASGDRANTGELFF; CDR3 DNA: TGCGCCAGCGGCGACAGGGCGAACACCGGGGAGCTGTTTTTT
clone size: many; J gene: TRBJ2-7; V gene: TRBV6-5; D gene: TRBD2; CDR3 protein: CASSYSSGRASEQYF; CDR3 DNA: TGTGCCAGCAGTTATTCTAGCGGGAGGGCCAGTGAGCAGTACTTC
clone size: .; J gene: TRBJ1-1; V gene: TRBV9; D gene: TRBD1; CDR3 protein: CASSVEGGPYTEAFF; CDR3 DNA: TGTGCCAGCAGCGTAGAAGGGGGCCCTTACACTGAAGCTTTCTTT
clone size: .; J gene: TRBJ1-1; V gene: TRBV6-5; D gene: .; CDR3 protein: CASAEDQMNTEAFF; CDR3 DNA: TGTGCCAGCGCCGAGGACCAGATGAACACTGAAGCTTTCTTT
clone size: few; J gene: TRBJ1-4; V gene: TRBV2; D gene: .; CDR3 protein: CASLTRATNEKLFF; CDR3 DNA: TGTGCCAGCCTTACCAGGGCAACTAATGAAAAACTGTTTTTT
clone size: many; J gene: TRBJ1-3; V gene: TRBV30; D gene: .; CDR3 protein: CAWKTGNTIYF; CDR3 DNA: TGTGCCTGGAAAACTGGAAACACCATATATTTT
clone size: few; J gene: TRBJ2-5; V gene: TRBV11-2; D gene: .; CDR3 protein: CASSLDGGRGETQYF; CDR3 DNA: TGTGCCAGCAGCTTAGATGGGGGGCGCGGAGAGACCCAGTACTTC
clone size: many; J gene: TRBJ2-2; V gene: TRBV18; D gene: .; CDR3 protein: CASSRPYPGELFF; CDR3 DNA: TGTGCCAGCTCACGACCCTATCCCGGGGAGCTGTTTTTT
clone size: many; J gene: TRBJ1-2; V gene: TRBV30; D gene: .; CDR3 protein: CAWRNPRGIYGYTF; CDR3 DNA: TGTGCCTGGAGGAACCCAAGGGGCATCTATGGCTACACCTTC
clone size: many; J gene: TRBJ2-5; V gene: TRBV6-2/TRBV6-3; D gene: .; CDR3 protein: CASSSGSQETQYF; CDR3 DNA: TGTGCCAGCAGTTCCGGATCCCAAGAGACCCAGTACTTC
clone size: .; J gene: TRBJ1-5; V gene: TRBV5-1; D gene: TRBD1; CDR3 protein: CASSPGQSNQPQHF; CDR3 DNA: TGCGCCAGCAGCCCGGGACAGAGCAATCAGCCCCAGCATTTT
clone size: many; J gene: TRBJ2-5; V gene: TRBV29-1; D gene: .; CDR3 protein: CSVGGVGALDQETQYF; CDR3 DNA: TGCAGCGTTGGGGGTGTAGGGGCCCTCGACCAAGAGACCCAGTACTTC
clone size: .; J gene: TRBJ1-2; V gene: TRBV12-3/TRBV12-4; D gene: .; CDR3 protein: CASSLILRGSLEGYTF; CDR3 DNA: TGTGCCAGCAGTTTAATTCTCCGGGGCAGTCTCGAAGGCTACACCTTC
clone size: .; J gene: TRBJ1-1; V gene: TRBV9; D gene: .; CDR3 protein: CASSPRQTGGTEAFF; CDR3 DNA: TGTGCCAGCAGCCCCCGACAGACAGGAGGAACTGAAGCTTTCTTT
clone size: .; J gene: TRBJ2-1; V gene: TRBV9; D gene: TRBD2; CDR3 protein: CASSPRPAGGTYNEQFF; CDR3 DNA: TGTGCCAGCAGCCCCCGCCCAGCGGGGGGCACCTACAATGAGCAGTTCTTC
clone size: many; J gene: TRBJ2-3; V gene: TRBV7-9; D gene: TRBD2; CDR3 protein: CASSLGRGGRPDTQYF; CDR3 DNA: TGTGCCAGCAGCTTAGGGCGCGGCGGGAGGCCTGATACGCAGTATTTT
clone size: many; J gene: TRBJ2-1; V gene: TRBV6-5; D gene: TRBD1; CDR3 protein: CASSYSWTGLMFF; CDR3 DNA: TGTGCCAGCAGTTACTCCTGGACAGGGTTGATGTTCTTC
clone size: .; J gene: TRBJ1-1; V gene: TRBV7-9; D gene: TRBD1; CDR3 protein: CASSRQGGNTEAFF; CDR3 DNA: TGTGCCAGCAGTCGACAGGGTGGGAACACTGAAGCTTTCTTT
clone size: few; J gene: TRBJ2-6; V gene: TRBV11-2; D gene: .; CDR3 protein: CASSLVFRVTGANVLTF; CDR3 DNA: TGTGCCAGCAGCTTAGTATTCCGGGTTACGGGGGCCAACGTCCTGACTTTC
clone size: .; J gene: TRBJ2-1; V gene: TRBV6-2/TRBV6-3; D gene: TRBD2; CDR3 protein: CASSKLAGNNEQFF; CDR3 DNA: TGTGCCAGCAGTAAACTAGCGGGGAACAATGAGCAGTTCTTC
clone size: few; J gene: TRBJ2-4; V gene: TRBV20-1; D gene: .; CDR3 protein: CSATNIPKNIQYF; CDR3 DNA: TGCAGTGCTACCAATATCCCCAAAAACATTCAGTACTTC
clone size: few; J gene: TRBJ1-1; V gene: TRBV30; D gene: .; CDR3 protein: CAWSPPGRKTEAFF; CDR3 DNA: TGTGCCTGGAGTCCGCCAGGGAGGAAAACTGAAGCTTTCTTT
clone size: few; J gene: TRBJ1-5; V gene: TRBV9; D gene: TRBD1; CDR3 protein: CASSLGQGNQPQHF; CDR3 DNA: TGTGCCAGCAGCCTAGGACAGGGCAATCAGCCCCAGCATTTT
clone size: few; J gene: TRBJ2-7; V gene: TRBV28; D gene: .; CDR3 protein: CASIGGDAVESYEQYF; CDR3 DNA: TGTGCCAGCATAGGAGGGGACGCAGTTGAATCCTACGAGCAGTACTTC
clone size: many; J gene: TRBJ1-6; V gene: TRBV7-8; D gene: TRBD1; CDR3 protein: CASSNAEGGNSPLHF; CDR3 DNA: TGTGCCAGCAGCAACGCCGAAGGGGGCAATTCACCCCTCCACTTT
clone size: many; J gene: TRBJ2-1; V gene: TRBV20-1; D gene: .; CDR3 protein: CSARGPDGAYNEQFF; CDR3 DNA: TGCAGTGCTCGGGGGCCGGACGGAGCCTACAATGAGCAGTTCTTC
clone size: .; J gene: TRBJ2-1; V gene: TRBV5-4; D gene: TRBD2; CDR3 protein: CASSLPSGLEQFF; CDR3 DNA: TGTGCCAGCAGCTTGCCTAGCGGACTTGAGCAGTTCTTC
clone size: .; J gene: TRBJ2-2; V gene: TRBV30; D gene: .; CDR3 protein: CAWSVRRAGELFF; CDR3 DNA: TGTGCCTGGAGTGTTCGACGTGCTGGGGAGCTGTTTTTT
clone size: many; J gene: TRBJ2-1; V gene: TRBV7-9; D gene: .; CDR3 protein: CASSLTGWAYNEQFF; CDR3 DNA: TGTGCCAGCAGCTTAACGGGGTGGGCCTACAATGAGCAGTTCTTC
clone size: many; J gene: TRBJ2-7; V gene: TRBV3-1; D gene: TRBD1; CDR3 protein: CASSPLGGPAYEQYF; CDR3 DNA: TGTGCCAGCAGCCCCCTAGGGGGCCCGGCCTACGAGCAGTACTTC
clone size: few; J gene: TRBJ2-3; V gene: TRBV18; D gene: .; CDR3 protein: CASSPTGGRDTQYF; CDR3 DNA: TGTGCCAGCTCACCGACGGGGGGCCGGGATACGCAGTATTTT
clone size: many; J gene: TRBJ1-6; V gene: TRBV20-1; D gene: .; CDR3 protein: CSARDNRSYNSPLHF; CDR3 DNA: TGCAGTGCTAGAGATAACAGGTCCTATAATTCACCCCTCCACTTT
clone size: .; J gene: TRBJ1-2; V gene: TRBV6-5; D gene: .; CDR3 protein: CASSYSRDRGGYTF; CDR3 DNA: TGTGCCAGCAGTTACTCCAGGGATAGGGGAGGCTACACCTTC
clone size: many; J gene: TRBJ2-5; V gene: TRBV5-1; D gene: TRBD1; CDR3 protein: CASSLALAGGETQYF; CDR3 DNA: TGTGCCAGCAGCTTAGCGTTGGCAGGGGGAGAGACCCAGTACTTC
clone size: few; J gene: TRBJ2-5; V gene: TRBV28; D gene: TRBD1; CDR3 protein: CASSSYRQGVQTQYF; CDR3 DNA: TGTGCCAGCAGTTCCTATCGACAGGGGGTCCAGACCCAGTACTTC
clone size: .; J gene: TRBJ1-3; V gene: TRBV7-2; D gene: .; CDR3 protein: CASSLDGGASGNTIYF; CDR3 DNA: TGTGCCAGCAGCTTAGACGGGGGCGCTTCTGGAAACACCATATATTTT
clone size: few; J gene: TRBJ1-1; V gene: TRBV7-9; D gene: TRBD1; CDR3 protein: CASSPGQGELAFF; CDR3 DNA: TGTGCCAGCAGCCCGGGACAGGGGGAGTTGGCTTTCTTT
clone size: many; J gene: TRBJ1-6; V gene: TRBV4-1; D gene: TRBD1; CDR3 protein: CASTSAPTGFNSPLHF; CDR3 DNA: TGCGCCAGCACCTCCGCGCCGACAGGGTTTAATTCACCCCTCCACTTT
clone size: few; J gene: TRBJ2-2; V gene: TRBV10-3; D gene: .; CDR3 protein: CATKQQGTANTGELFF; CDR3 DNA: TGTGCCACCAAACAACAGGGAACCGCGAACACCGGGGAGCTGTTTTTT
clone size: many; J gene: TRBJ2-7; V gene: TRBV6-6; D gene: TRBD1; CDR3 protein: CASSSGQGVSSYEQYF; CDR3 DNA: TGTGCCAGCAGTTCCGGACAGGGGGTATCTTCCTACGAGCAGTACTTC